This is a list of T cell receptor beta chains from one sample in a study of metastatic and nonmetastatic thyroid tumors. TCRdb reanalyzed the PCR reads with MiXCR. Among about 6,100 clones listed, around 31% were seen once. Source material: adjacent normal tissue. These receptors were obtained from a male donor with papillary thyroid cancer or a benign thyroid nodule (not recorded which). Some clones in this sample may be carry-over from other donors' samples. Both conserved end residues are part of each CDR3. The order of the fields is J gene, V gene, D gene, clone size, CDR3 protein, CDR3 DNA. The D gene is left open where the match is weak. Size is stated for part of the rows, as once, few or many counts, or as a class when the clone is expanded.

j_gene: TRBJ2-5
v_gene: TRBV18
d_gene: -
abundance: -
CDR3aa: CASSPLVSETQYF
CDR3nt: TGTGCCAGCTCACCACTAGTATCGGAGACCCAGTACTTC

j_gene: TRBJ1-6
v_gene: TRBV30
d_gene: -
abundance: -
CDR3aa: CAWSVGQGSSPLHF
CDR3nt: TGTGCCTGGAGTGTAGGGCAGGGGTCTTCACCCCTCCACTTT

j_gene: TRBJ1-6
v_gene: TRBV27
d_gene: TRBD1
abundance: -
CDR3aa: CASSPHQGGRSPLHF
CDR3nt: TGTGCCAGCAGTCCCCATCAGGGGGGCAGGTCACCCCTCCACTTT

j_gene: TRBJ2-1
v_gene: TRBV12-3/TRBV12-4
d_gene: -
abundance: -
CDR3aa: CASSLGGTTKFF
CDR3nt: TGTGCCAGCAGTTTAGGGGGGACGACTAAGTTCTTC

j_gene: TRBJ1-6
v_gene: TRBV5-1
d_gene: -
abundance: -
CDR3aa: CASSLVPDNSPLHF
CDR3nt: TGCGCCAGCAGCTTGGTACCGGATAATTCACCCCTCCACTTT

j_gene: TRBJ2-1
v_gene: TRBV5-1
d_gene: TRBD2
abundance: -
CDR3aa: CASSPLAGENNEQFF
CDR3nt: TGCGCCAGCAGCCCCCTAGCGGGGGAAAACAATGAGCAGTTCTTC

j_gene: TRBJ2-2
v_gene: TRBV6-4
d_gene: TRBD2
abundance: few
CDR3aa: CASRLADTGELFF
CDR3nt: TGTGCCAGCAGACTAGCGGACACCGGGGAGCTGTTTTTT

j_gene: TRBJ2-7
v_gene: TRBV7-9
d_gene: TRBD2
abundance: -
CDR3aa: CASSDSLAGYEQYF
CDR3nt: TGTGCCAGCAGCGACTCACTAGCGGGCTACGAGCAGTACTTC

j_gene: TRBJ1-5
v_gene: TRBV27
d_gene: TRBD1
abundance: few
CDR3aa: CASRPGQGFQPQHF
CDR3nt: TGTGCCAGCAGACCGGGACAGGGGTTTCAGCCCCAGCATTTT

j_gene: TRBJ2-1
v_gene: TRBV28
d_gene: TRBD2
abundance: few
CDR3aa: CASSSSKREDDEQFF
CDR3nt: TGTGCCAGCAGTTCATCTAAGCGGGAGGACGATGAGCAGTTCTTC

j_gene: TRBJ2-3
v_gene: TRBV19
d_gene: -
abundance: -
CDR3aa: CAREETAAGTDTQYF
CDR3nt: TGTGCCAGAGAGGAGACCGCGGCCGGCACAGATACGCAGTATTTT

j_gene: TRBJ1-1
v_gene: TRBV12-3/TRBV12-4
d_gene: TRBD1
abundance: -
CDR3aa: CASSFLGQDTEAFF
CDR3nt: TGTGCCAGCAGTTTCTTGGGACAGGACACTGAAGCTTTCTTT

j_gene: TRBJ2-7
v_gene: TRBV7-9
d_gene: -
abundance: -
CDR3aa: CASSPVSYEQYF
CDR3nt: TGTGCCAGCAGCCCCGTCTCCTACGAGCAGTACTTC

j_gene: TRBJ1-2
v_gene: TRBV14
d_gene: -
abundance: -
CDR3aa: CASSQGIQGIYGYTF
CDR3nt: TGTGCCAGCAGCCAAGGTATACAGGGTATCTATGGCTACACCTTC

j_gene: TRBJ2-5
v_gene: TRBV20-1
d_gene: -
abundance: -
CDR3aa: CSAKGATGGGGTQYF
CDR3nt: TGCAGTGCGAAGGGGGCGACCGGGGGAGGTGGGACCCAGTACTTC

j_gene: TRBJ2-5
v_gene: TRBV3-1
d_gene: -
abundance: once
CDR3aa: CASSQVAEQETQYF
CDR3nt: TGTGCCAGCAGCCAAGTGGCAGAGCAAGAGACCCAGTACTTC

j_gene: TRBJ2-7
v_gene: TRBV19
d_gene: -
abundance: -
CDR3aa: CATKNRSGFEQYF
CDR3nt: TGTGCCACTAAAAACCGCTCCGGATTCGAGCAGTACTTC

j_gene: TRBJ1-1
v_gene: TRBV6-1
d_gene: -
abundance: few
CDR3aa: CASSPRQNTEAFF
CDR3nt: TGTGCCAGCAGCCCACGACAAAACACTGAAGCTTTCTTT

j_gene: TRBJ2-5
v_gene: TRBV30
d_gene: TRBD2
abundance: -
CDR3aa: CAWSPPGLAGGETQYF
CDR3nt: TGTGCCTGGAGTCCCCCGGGACTAGCGGGAGGGGAGACCCAGTACTTC

j_gene: TRBJ2-7
v_gene: TRBV29-1
d_gene: TRBD2
abundance: medium-sized
CDR3aa: CSVERGGTSGSREQYF
CDR3nt: TGCAGCGTTGAAAGGGGAGGGACTAGCGGGAGCAGAGAGCAGTACTTC

j_gene: TRBJ2-3
v_gene: TRBV24-1
d_gene: TRBD2
abundance: few
CDR3aa: CATTGTSGGNTQYF
CDR3nt: TGTGCCACCACCGGGACTAGCGGGGGGAATACGCAGTATTTT

j_gene: TRBJ2-5
v_gene: TRBV28
d_gene: -
abundance: -
CDR3aa: CASSARPISQDTQYF
CDR3nt: TGTGCCAGCAGTGCCAGGCCTATCAGCCAAGATACCCAGTACTTC

j_gene: TRBJ1-5
v_gene: TRBV3-1
d_gene: -
abundance: once
CDR3aa: CASSQGTDQPRHF
CDR3nt: TGTGCCAGCAGCCAAGGCACAGACCAGCCCCGGCATTTT

j_gene: TRBJ1-1
v_gene: TRBV20-1
d_gene: TRBD1
abundance: -
CDR3aa: CSARDRVVYTEAFF
CDR3nt: TGCAGTGCTAGGGACAGGGTGGTGTACACTGAAGCTTTCTTT

j_gene: TRBJ1-5
v_gene: TRBV19
d_gene: -
abundance: medium-sized
CDR3aa: CASTSPMAYSNQPQHF
CDR3nt: TGTGCCAGTACTTCTCCAATGGCCTATAGCAATCAGCCCCAGCATTTT

j_gene: TRBJ2-2
v_gene: TRBV6-1
d_gene: TRBD2
abundance: few
CDR3aa: CAGSGTSGIIGELFF
CDR3nt: TGTGCCGGCTCCGGGACTAGCGGGATTATCGGGGAGCTGTTTTTT

j_gene: TRBJ2-1
v_gene: TRBV5-1
d_gene: TRBD2
abundance: -
CDR3aa: CASSSGTRAFDEQFF
CDR3nt: TGCGCCAGCAGTTCAGGGACTAGGGCCTTTGATGAGCAGTTCTTC